This T cell receptor (beta chain) was sequenced during a study of technical replicates of blood from a few donors. Method: immunoSEQ multiplex PCR; TCRdb's copy keeps in-frame clones and lacks some. Among 45,000 to 55,000 clones, roughly 94% were seen once, and the ten largest hold 0.22%. The germline V gene has CDR1 WSHSY and CDR2 SAAADI. The germline V and J ends were trimmed by 7 bases and 6 bases, with 16 bases remaining between them. This CDR3 has 14 residues. This TCR was recovered from a human donor in good health. The sequenced sample consisted of T cells isolated from PBMCs. This chain links TRBV10-2 with TRBJ1-5; D possibly corresponds to TRBD1 (5 bases). This chain's CDR3 is CASTQDRRSQPQHF. As DNA, the CDR3 is TGCGCCAGCACCCAAGACAGACGGAGTCAGCCCCAGCATTTT.